The 19 T cell receptor beta chains given below trace back to one sample, sequenced in a study of blood T cell repertoires in COVID-19. Only in-frame clones appear in the TCRdb table, and some are missing; sequencing was by immunoSEQ multiplex PCR. The sample records 350,000 to 450,000 clones, about 88% being singletons. The sample taken for sequencing was PBMCs or T cells enriched from blood (not recorded which). The receptor source for this set is a woman aged 18-29 years who had been exposed to COVID-19.

The chain links TRBV7-2 to TRBJ1-5, with a weak D call TRBD1 (5 bases). The CDR3 runs 15 residues. Between the trimmed V and J ends, which lost 6 bases and 3 bases, there was a span of 15 bases. CDR1 SGHTA and CDR2 FQGNSA come from the germline V gene. CDR3 region: CASSKKTEFNQPQHF. DNA for the CDR3: TGTGCCAGCAGTAAGAAGACAGAGTTCAATCAGCCCCAGCATTTT.

This clone showed up just once. The gene calls are TRBV5-1 and TRBJ2-3, with D possibly matching TRBD1 (5 bases). The germline gives CDR1 SGHRS, CDR2 YFSETQ. The V gene lost 4 bases and the J gene lost 3 bases, with 18 bases spanning the gap. The CDR3 extends over 16 amino acids. DNA for the CDR3: TGCGCCAGCAGCCCGGACGGGCCAGGGCGTACAGATACGCAGTATTTT. Translation: CASSPDGPGRTDTQYF.

The V call is TRBV11-2, the J call TRBJ1-1; perhaps TRBD1 as D (5 bases). The CDR3 spans 13 residues. V lost 0 bases and J 6 bases, leaving 8 bases between the germline ends. Germline CDR1 SGHAT, CDR2 FQNNGV. This chain's CDR3 is CASSLDAGSEAFF. CDR3 coding DNA: TGTGCCAGCAGCTTAGATGCAGGGTCTGAAGCTTTCTTT.

This chain joins TRBV11-2 and TRBJ1-5; tentatively, D is TRBD1 (5 bases). This CDR3 has 13 amino acids. Germline values: CDR1 SGHAT, CDR2 FQNNGV. Trimming removed 1 base from V and 7 bases from J, with 8 bases in between. CDR3: CASSLAGPQPQHF. CDR3 bases: TGTGCCAGCAGCTTAGCAGGGCCCCAGCCCCAGCATTTT.

The chain joins TRBV3-1 (or the pseudogene TRBV3-2) to TRBJ2-7, with D uncertain. Germline-derived CDR1 and CDR2 are LGHDT and YNNKEL (reference sequence). V lost 2 bases and J lost 0, with 5 bases in between. The CDR3 covers 13 residues. CDR3 amino acids: CASSQTDSYEQYF. CDR3 in DNA: TGTGCCAGCAGCCAAACAGACTCCTACGAGCAGTACTTC.

This chain joins TRBV29-1 and TRBJ2-3, with 10 bases identical to TRBD1. The CDR3 is 15 amino acids. Germline CDR1 and CDR2: SQVTM and ANQGSEA. V trimming: 8 bases; J trimming: 2 bases; junction bases outside the gene matches: 10. The CDR3 nucleotides are TGCAGCACTGAGGACAGGGGGTGGGACACAGATACGCAGTATTTT. Its translation is CSTEDRGWDTDTQYF.

The CDR3 sequence: CASSRHSPGTGNQPQHF. The CDR3 DNA follows: TGTGCCAGCAGCCGGCATTCTCCGGGTACTGGCAATCAGCCCCAGCATTTT. The chain links TRBV5-4 to TRBJ1-5; D call uncertain. Germline V gene data show CDR1 as SGHNT and CDR2 as YYREEE (reference sequence). V lost 4 bases to trimming and J lost 2 bases, with 19 bases between them. This CDR3 has 17 residues.

The J gene is TRBJ2-7, the V gene TRBV15, with D perhaps matching TRBD2 (6 bases). There are 15 residues in the CDR3. Germline values: CDR1 LNHNV, CDR2 YYDKDF (reference sequence). Trimming shortened V by 2 bases and J by 0 bases, and 11 bases separated the two germline ends. The CDR3 bases are TGTGCCACCAGCAGACTCCGGGACTCCTCCTACGAGCAGTACTTC. This gives the protein CATSRLRDSSYEQYF.

This sequence joins TRBV5-1 and TRBJ2-5; D ambiguous. There are 15 residues in the CDR3. Germline V gene sequence: CDR1 SGHRS, CDR2 YFSETQ. Trimming took 1 base from V and 0 from J, leaving 10 bases between them. The CDR3 coding sequence is TGCGCCAGCAGCTTGTCACACCCGTACCAAGAGACCCAGTACTTC. Translated, it gives CASSLSHPYQETQYF.

This clone turned up a few times. The chain links TRBV18 to TRBJ2-2, with a tentative D call TRBD2 (6 bases). CDR1 and CDR2 from the germline V gene are KGHSH and LQKENI. V was shortened by 3 bases and J by 1 base, with 9 bases between the two germline ends. The CDR3 covers 15 residues. The CDR3 sequence: CASSPAGRNTGELFF. CDR3 sequence (DNA): TGTGCCAGCTCACCGGCGGGACGGAACACCGGGGAGCTGTTTTTT. The full variable domain, with the rest looked up from reference TRBV18 and TRBJ2-2, is NAGVMQNPRHLVRRRGQEARLRCSPMKGHSHVYWYRQLPEEGLKFMVYLQKENIIDESGMPKERFSAEFPKEGPSILRIQQVVRGDSAAYFCASSPAGRNTGELFFGEGSRLTVL.

The chain uses TRBV23-1 and TRBJ2-7; 9 bases are a match to TRBD2. TRBV23-1 is an ORF, and what it does is uncertain. This CDR3 has 17 residues. With 0 bases clipped from V and 2 bases from J, the junction kept 8 bases outside the gene matches. The CDR3 region is CASSQSSTSGGPYEQYF. The CDR3 nucleotides read TGCGCCAGCAGTCAATCGTCGACCAGCGGGGGGCCCTACGAGCAGTACTTC.

This chain joins TRBV27 and TRBJ1-2; 8 bases line up with TRBD1. Germline V gene data show CDR1 as MNHEY and CDR2 as SMNVEV (reference sequence). Losses at the gene ends were 7 bases for V and 4 bases for J; bases not matched to a gene: 8. The CDR3 has 14 residues. The DNA of the CDR3 is TGTGCCAGCAACCGCGGTACAGGGGGCTATGGCTACACCTTC. Its translation: CASNRGTGGYGYTF.

This clone was seen a handful of times. The V gene is TRBV18, the J gene TRBJ2-5; no firm D call. Germline assignment: CDR1 KGHSH and CDR2 LQKENI. V gave up 3 bases and J gave up 2 bases, with 13 bases separating them. This CDR3 has 15 residues. The CDR3 sequence: CASSPESVRQETQYF. The CDR3 bases are TGTGCCAGCTCACCTGAGTCGGTCAGGCAAGAGACCCAGTACTTC.

The chain is built from TRBV13 and TRBJ2-3; 8 bases line up with TRBD2. Germline values: CDR1 PRHDT, CDR2 FYEKMQ (reference sequence). V shed 7 bases and J 3 bases; nucleotides not matched to a gene: 6. CDR3 length: 14 amino acids. This chain's CDR3 is CASNVLADTDTQYF. The CDR3 region has the DNA TGTGCCAGCAACGTACTAGCGGATACAGATACGCAGTATTTT.

This clone was detected only once. V and J are TRBV29-1 and TRBJ2-3; D possibly corresponds to TRBD1 (6 bases). CDR1 is SQVTM, CDR2 ANQGSEA, per germline. Trimming removed 7 bases from V and 2 bases from J, with 13 bases in between. CDR3 size: 13 residues. DNA of the CDR3: TGCAGCGACGTCCAGGGGTACACAGATACGCAGTATTTT. Its translation is CSDVQGYTDTQYF.

The chain is built from TRBV5-1 and TRBJ1-3, with D unclear. The CDR3 runs to 13 residues. Germline V lookup: CDR1 SGHRS, CDR2 YFSETQ. Trimming stripped 5 bases from V and 4 bases from J, with 10 bases between. The CDR3 loop reads CASSFLSGNTIYF. CDR3 coding DNA: TGCGCCAGCAGTTTTCTCTCGGGAAACACCATATATTTT.

The chain carries TRBV18 and TRBJ2-2, with 11 bases that match TRBD1. The germline gives CDR1 KGHSH, CDR2 LQKENI. V trimming: 2 bases; J trimming: 7 bases; junction bases outside the gene matches: 3. The length of the CDR3 is 15 residues. In DNA form, the CDR3 reads TGTGCCAGCTCACCAGGACAGGGGGCCGGCGGGGAGCTGTTTTTT. Translating gives CASSPGQGAGGELFF.

V usage is TRBV4-2 and J usage is TRBJ1-1; the D is unclear. The CDR3 has 15 residues. The germline V gene encodes CDR1 LGHNA and CDR2 YNFKEQ. The V end lost 0 bases, the J end lost 7 bases, and 15 bases lay between the germline ends. The CDR3 nucleotides are TGTGCCAGCAGCCAAGATCGTAACGGGAGAGATGAAGCTTTCTTT. Residues: CASSQDRNGRDEAFF.

This sequence joins TRBV6-2 or TRBV6-3 and TRBJ2-5; TRBD2 matches at 7 bases. From germline, CDR1 is MNHEY and CDR2 SVGEGT. The trim removed 4 bases at V and 5 bases at J, leaving 4 bases unmatched. This CDR3 region has 13 residues. This CDR3 reads CASSSGLVETQYF. The CDR3 DNA reads as TGTGCCAGCAGTTCCGGACTAGTCGAGACCCAGTACTTC.